What follows is one T cell receptor (beta chain) and its context. What it binds is not known. CDR3 length: 15 amino acids. The V end was cut by 0 bases, the J end by 2 bases, with 10 bases between. CDR1 is SGHTA and CDR2 is FQGNSA in the germline V gene. Following extraction, RNA underwent reverse transcription to cDNA, which served as the sequencing template. Method: immunoSEQ multiplex PCR; TCRdb's copy keeps in-frame clones and lacks some. The sample lists 200,000 or so clones; about three fifths were seen once. The data originate from a study of CD8+ T cells in alopecia areata. The study's findings and limits: One nonresponder makes the tie between baseline CD8+ expansion and response uncertain. Lesional scalp, especially alopecia totalis/universalis, showed higher clonality than normal scalp. Patients shared TCRs less clearly than mice did, possibly owing to HLA.

As for treatment: oral pan-JAK inhibitor, 5-10 mg twice daily. Both CD4+ and CD8+ T cells were separated by sorting PBMCs. This sequence was found in a human donor with alopecia areata. The chain combines TRBV7-2 with TRBJ2-5; D call uncertain. Sample: CD4+ T cells sorted from blood, taken at week 24, from a patient treated with tofacitinib. The CDR3 here is CASSLAGLIQETQYF. CDR3 DNA: TGTGCCAGCAGCTTAGCAGGGTTGATTCAAGAGACCCAGTACTTC.